The clone carrying this T cell receptor beta chain appeared a few times. This entry comes from a study of blood T cells in healthy people across ages. This CDR3 has 15 amino acids. Germline CDR1 MGHRA, CDR2 YSYEKL. Trimming removed 4 bases from V and 6 bases from J; junction bases left unmatched: 8. Primed by a sample-barcoded 5' primer and a J-beta primer mix, a second PCR proceeded for about 6 to 12 cycles. From the 5' RACE reads, TCRdb called clonotypes with MiXCR, one entry per CDR3 protein. The data show 1.5 million to 2 million distinct CDR3 sequences, roughly 50% seen once. Each individual donor underwent a draw of about 9.1 milliliters of peripheral blood.

This receptor was obtained from a woman aged 40 to 55 in good health. Sequencing was done on a sample of blood. V is TRBV4-1 and J is TRBJ2-1, with 8 nucleotides matching TRBD1. In DNA, the CDR3 is TGCGCCAGCAGCCTCCAGGGGGCCGGTAGCAATGAGCAGTTCTTC. It encodes CASSLQGAGSNEQFF.